The table lists the clone carrying this TCR beta chain with a count of one. In the study's own analysis: Estimated nucleated cell counts came from reference gene primer amplification. Using immunoSEQ multiplex PCR, the repertoire was profiled, and TCRdb retains in-frame clones only, with some absent. V and J calls and clone size are copied from that table; D and trimming were computed from the DNA. The sample shows tens of thousands of clones, about four fifths of them seen only once. This entry is derived from a study of blood T cell repertoires in COVID-19. Overall study context: Collection of acute and convalescent COVID-19 samples took place in the United States, Italy and Spain. PBMCs, B-cell-depleted T cells, or T cells were the source of the cDNA or gDNA that made up the material.

CDR3 size: 17 residues. CDR1 is LNHDA, CDR2 SQIVND, per germline (reference sequence). Trimming stripped 9 bases from V and 2 bases from J, with 25 bases between. This clonotype was sampled from a man aged 65 to 79 with acute or convalescent COVID-19. The sample comprised peripheral blood. This chain uses TRBV19 with TRBJ1-2; a possible D gene is TRBD1 (5 bases). The CDR3 loop reads CASSSTGGRELNYGYTF. CDR3 nucleotide sequence: TGTGCCAGCAGTTCCACAGGCGGGAGGGAGCTAAACTATGGCTACACCTTC.